This passage covers 2 T cell receptor beta chains from one sample sequenced in a study of blood T cell repertoires in COVID-19. Sequenced by immunoSEQ multiplex PCR; TCRdb stores in-frame clones only, minus some. The data show approximately 93,000 clones, around 79% seen once. The sequenced sample consisted of peripheral blood. These receptors originate from a woman of 80 years or more with acute or convalescent COVID-19.

The CDR3, as DNA: TGTGCCAGCAGCCCGATGAGGGATCAGCCCCAGCATTTT. The encoded protein is CASSPMRDQPQHF. V gene TRBV3-1 (or the pseudogene TRBV3-2) combines with J gene TRBJ1-5; D not resolved. CDR3 length: 13 residues. Per the germline V gene, CDR1 is LGHDT and CDR2 is YNNKEL (reference sequence). Trimming shortened V by 4 bases and J by 5 bases, and 9 bases separated the two germline ends.

The rearrangement joins TRBV19 to TRBJ2-1, with a tentative D call TRBD2 (5 bases). The V end was cut by 10 bases, the J end by 6 bases, with 19 bases between. The germline gives CDR1 LNHDA, CDR2 SQIVND (reference sequence). There are 14 residues in the CDR3. CDR3 protein: CATSIRTPPNEQFF. CDR3 sequence (DNA): TGTGCCACCAGTATCCGGACTCCACCCAATGAGCAGTTCTTC.